This paragraph covers one T cell receptor (beta chain) sequence. The sample comes from a study of cytomegalovirus exposure and HLA in healthy donors. This CDR3 is built from 13 residues. The germline CDR1 and CDR2 sequences are SGHNT and YYREEE (reference sequence). The trim removed 4 bases at V and 9 bases at J, leaving 7 bases unmatched. Vbeta (60) and Jbeta (13) primers were used in the PCR. Generated by immunoSEQ multiplex PCR, the TCRdb table keeps only in-frame clones and is missing some. The sample holds around 140,000 clones, 66% seen once. The rearrangement joins TRBV5-4 to TRBJ2-1, with 7 bases identical to TRBD2. Material for sequencing was PBMCs. The sequence was obtained from a woman aged 55 to 70 in good health and CMV-seronegative. The CDR3 here is CASSGRGLPEQFF. CDR3 DNA: TGTGCCAGCAGCGGGAGGGGACTACCTGAGCAGTTCTTC. Complete variable domain (other parts from reference TRBV5-4 and TRBJ2-1): ETGVTQSPTHLIKTRGQQVTLRCSSQSGHNTVSWYQQALGQGPQFIFQYYREEENGRGNFPPRFSGLQFPNYSSELNVNALELDDSALYLCASSGRGLPEQFFGPGTRLTVL.